A single sample is the source of the 10 T cell receptor beta chains below, sequenced in a study of shared clonotypes between healthy human individuals. Sequenced by immunoSEQ multiplex PCR; TCRdb stores in-frame clones only, minus some. The sample lists 300,000 to 350,000 clones; over 70% were seen once. The sequencing input was memory CD4+ T cells sorted from blood. Regarding subset: CD45RA-negative fraction. These receptor sequences come from a man aged 25 to 40 in good health.

J is TRBJ2-2 and V is TRBV5-4, with D tentatively TRBD1 (5 bases). Germline V gene lookup returns CDR1 SGHNT and CDR2 YYREEE (reference sequence). CDR3 length equals 18 residues. V lost 1 base to trimming and J lost 5 bases, with 21 bases between them. The CDR3 coding sequence is TGTGCCAGCAGCTTGCTGGGCGAAGGGGTACTTTCAACCGGGGAGCTGTTTTTT. Encoded protein: CASSLLGEGVLSTGELFF.

This chain links TRBV6-1 with TRBJ2-3, with D perhaps matching TRBD1 (6 bases). The germline V gene encodes CDR1 MNHNS and CDR2 SASEGT. The CDR3 is made up of 13 amino acids. Trimming cost V 6 bases and J 4 bases, with 11 bases left between them. The CDR3 DNA reads TGTGCCAGCAGGAAGACAGGTCCAGATACGCAGTATTTT. As protein: CASRKTGPDTQYF.

This clone was counted between two and nine times. The chain joins TRBV5-1 to TRBJ2-5; possible D gene TRBD1, 5 bases. The CDR3 consists of 13 residues. Germline lookup yields CDR1 SGHRS and CDR2 YFSETQ. Trimming took off 4 bases at V and 13 bases at J, with 20 bases between the two ends. CDR3 nucleotide sequence: TGCGCCAGCAGCGGGGCGACGGACGACGGCCGGTACTTC. It specifies CASSGATDDGRYF.

V and J are TRBV9 and TRBJ1-5, with a possible D match to TRBD1 (5 bases). The V end lost 6 bases, the J end lost 5 bases, and 12 bases lay between the germline ends. The CDR3 runs to 13 residues. CDR1 is SGDLS and CDR2 is YYNGEE in the germline V gene. CDR3 sequence (DNA): TGTGCCAGCAACCTTGGGGGGGATCAGCCCCAGCATTTT. This translates into CASNLGGDQPQHF.

This rearrangement joins TRBV4-2 to TRBJ2-3; the match to TRBD2 covers 7 bases. Germline CDR1 is LGHNA and CDR2 is YNFKEQ. The CDR3 is 16 amino acids. The V and J ends lost 1 base and 1 base, in that order; junction bases with no gene match: 5. CDR3 residues: CASSQGAGTGTDTQYF. The CDR3 DNA follows: TGTGCCAGCAGCCAAGGAGCGGGAACGGGCACAGATACGCAGTATTTT.

This clone occurred once. The chain's CDR3 is CASSLDSSSNNEQFF. The CDR3, as DNA: TGCGCCAGCAGCTTGGATTCCTCCTCAAACAATGAGCAGTTCTTC. This sequence joins TRBV5-1 and TRBJ2-1; D remains ambiguous. Germline lookup yields CDR1 SGHRS and CDR2 YFSETQ. The CDR3 loop spans 15 amino acids. V was clipped by 0 bases and J by 5 bases, with 12 bases between them.

The rearrangement joins TRBV10-1 to TRBJ2-2, with 10 bases lining up with TRBD2. This CDR3 region has 15 residues. V shed 2 bases, J shed 8 bases, and the junction held 5 bases outside the gene matches. The germline V gene encodes CDR1 WNHNN and CDR2 SYGVQD (reference sequence). The chain's CDR3 is CASSEELAGVGELFF. In nucleotides, the CDR3 is TGCGCCAGCAGTGAGGAGCTAGCGGGAGTGGGGGAGCTGTTTTTT.

The chain carries TRBV7-2 and TRBJ2-7, with D possibly matching TRBD2 (6 bases). V shed 2 bases and J shed 5 bases, with 16 bases lying between them. The CDR3 length is 15 residues. Germline V CDR1 and CDR2: SGHTA, FQGNSA. The CDR3 is CASSLRRGRGHEQYF. CDR3 bases: TGTGCCAGCAGCTTAAGGAGGGGCCGAGGCCACGAGCAGTACTTC.

The J gene is TRBJ1-2, the V gene TRBV5-6, with D possibly being TRBD1 (5 bases). The CDR3 is 17 amino acids. The germline V gene has CDR1 SGHDT and CDR2 YYEEEE. Trimming took 0 bases from V and 2 from J, leaving 17 bases between them. The CDR3 loop reads CASSLANRQQENYGYTF. Here the CDR3 DNA reads TGTGCCAGCAGCTTGGCCAATCGACAGCAAGAGAACTATGGCTACACCTTC.

This chain connects TRBV6-1 to TRBJ1-5, with 9 bases identical to TRBD1. The CDR3 runs 15 residues. The V segment lost 3 bases and the J segment 4 bases; nucleotides outside the gene matches: 4. The V gene's germline CDR1 is MNHNS and CDR2 SASEGT. CDR3 in amino acids: CASSDQTGGNQPQHF. CDR3 nucleotide sequence: TGTGCCAGCAGTGATCAGACAGGGGGGAATCAGCCCCAGCATTTT.